The present T cell receptor (beta chain) was sequenced within a study of cytomegalovirus exposure and HLA in healthy donors. General study points: When analyzed later, a missense DCLRE1C variant was found to be linked to TCR beta V- and J-gene trimming.

Turning to this clone: Its antigen is undetermined.

Trimming took 0 bases from V and 5 from J, leaving 5 bases between them. This CDR3 contains 13 residues. Germline loops: CDR1 SGDLS, CDR2 YYNGEE. The PCR had 60 Vbeta and 13 Jbeta primers. Repertoires were generated with immunoSEQ multiplex PCR, while TCRdb's copy carries only in-frame clones and drops some. The data show roughly 150,000 clones, roughly 80% seen once. This receptor was obtained from a male donor in good health and CMV-seronegative. The V gene is TRBV9, the J gene TRBJ2-2; D not resolved. The sample comprised PBMCs. The CDR3 nucleotides are TGTGCCAGCAGCGTAGCCGGGACCGGGGAGCTGTTTTTT. It is translated as CASSVAGTGELFF.